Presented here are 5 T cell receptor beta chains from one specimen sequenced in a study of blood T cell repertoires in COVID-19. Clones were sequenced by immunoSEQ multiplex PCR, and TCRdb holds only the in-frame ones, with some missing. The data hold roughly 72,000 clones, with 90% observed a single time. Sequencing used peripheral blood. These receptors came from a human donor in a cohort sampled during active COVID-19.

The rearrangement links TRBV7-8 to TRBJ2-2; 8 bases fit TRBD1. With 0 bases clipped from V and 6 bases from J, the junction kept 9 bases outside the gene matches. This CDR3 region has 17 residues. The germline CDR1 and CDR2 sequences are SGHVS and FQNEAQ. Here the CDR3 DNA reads TGTGCCAGCAGCTTAGCTCCGGGACAGGTTCTATCCGGGGAGCTGTTTTTT. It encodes CASSLAPGQVLSGELFF. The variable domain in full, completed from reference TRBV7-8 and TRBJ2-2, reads GAGVSQSPRYKVAKRGQDVALRCDPISGHVSLFWYQQALGQGPEFLTYFQNEAQLDKSGLPSDRFFAERPEGSVSTLKIQRTQQEDSAVYLCASSLAPGQVLSGELFFGEGSRLTVL.

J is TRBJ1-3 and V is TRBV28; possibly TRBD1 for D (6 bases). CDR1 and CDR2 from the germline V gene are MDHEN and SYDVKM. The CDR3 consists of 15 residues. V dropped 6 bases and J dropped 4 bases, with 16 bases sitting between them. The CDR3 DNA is TGTGCCAGCAGGGGGCAGGGGCGAATCGGAAACACCATATATTTT. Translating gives CASRGQGRIGNTIYF.

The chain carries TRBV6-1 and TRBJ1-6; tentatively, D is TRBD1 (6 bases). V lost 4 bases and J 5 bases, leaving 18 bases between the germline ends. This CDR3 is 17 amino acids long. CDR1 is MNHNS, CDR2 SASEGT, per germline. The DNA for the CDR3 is TGTGCCAGCAGTGGAGACCGGGACATACGTAATAATTCACCCCTCCACTTT. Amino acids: CASSGDRDIRNNSPLHF.

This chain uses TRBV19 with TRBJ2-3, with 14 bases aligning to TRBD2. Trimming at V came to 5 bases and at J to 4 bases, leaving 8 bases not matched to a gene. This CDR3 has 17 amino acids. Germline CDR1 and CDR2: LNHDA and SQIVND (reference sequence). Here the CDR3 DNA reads TGTGCCAGTAGTGCTGGACTAGCGGGAGGTCTCGCAGATACGCAGTATTTT. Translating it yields CASSAGLAGGLADTQYF.

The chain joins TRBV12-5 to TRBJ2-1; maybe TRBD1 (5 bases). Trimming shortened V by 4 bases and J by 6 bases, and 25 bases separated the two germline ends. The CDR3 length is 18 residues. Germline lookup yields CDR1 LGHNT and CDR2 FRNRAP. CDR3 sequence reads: CASGSPSYVASQVNEQFF. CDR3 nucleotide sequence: TGTGCTAGTGGTTCCCCCTCCTACGTGGCTTCACAGGTCAATGAGCAGTTCTTC.